Presented here are 15 T cell receptor beta chains from one specimen sequenced in a study of blood T cell repertoires in COVID-19. Libraries were prepared by immunoSEQ multiplex PCR; TCRdb keeps only in-frame clonotypes and omits some of them. The sample has about 89,000 clones; around 88% are singletons. The sequencing sample was made of peripheral blood. Receptor source: a man between 60 and 70 years old with acute or convalescent COVID-19.

V gene TRBV5-1 combines with J gene TRBJ2-2; TRBD1 aligns across 8 bases. V gave up 0 bases and J gave up 7 bases; unmatched junction bases: 8. CDR3 length: 16 residues. In germline, CDR1 is SGHRS, CDR2 YFSETQ. In DNA form, the CDR3 reads TGCGCCAGCAGCTTGGCTCCGGACAGGGCAGGCGGGGAGCTGTTTTTT. This sequence encodes CASSLAPDRAGGELFF.

This sequence joins TRBV19 and TRBJ2-5; no clear D gene. Germline loops: CDR1 LNHDA, CDR2 SQIVND (reference sequence). The CDR3 length is 12 residues. V was shortened by 5 bases and J by 2 bases, with 6 bases between the two germline ends. The CDR3 sequence: CASSSGQETQYF. The DNA of the CDR3 is TGTGCCAGTAGTTCCGGTCAAGAGACCCAGTACTTC.

The chain links TRBV6-5 to TRBJ1-2, with TRBD1 as a possible D gene (6 bases). Germline CDR1 MNHEY, CDR2 SVGAGI. The CDR3 length is 13 residues. Trimming took off 9 bases at V and 2 bases at J, with 13 bases between the two ends. In nucleotides, the CDR3 is TGTGCCAGTAAGCGAACAGGGAACTATGGCTACACCTTC. Protein: CASKRTGNYGYTF.

This clone has just a few counts. The chain couples TRBV3-1 (or the pseudogene TRBV3-2) to TRBJ1-5, with no clear D. CDR3 length: 14 residues. Germline V gene sequence: CDR1 LGHDT, CDR2 YNNKEL (reference sequence). The V and J ends lost 4 bases and 7 bases respectively, with 14 bases between them. The DNA for the CDR3 is TGTGCCAGCAGCCTTGGACTACCCCGGCAGCCCCAGCATTTT. It codes for CASSLGLPRQPQHF.

The chain employs TRBV6-5 and TRBJ1-6, with D perhaps TRBD1 (5 bases). V was clipped by 2 bases and J by 9 bases, with 14 bases between them. Germline-derived CDR1 and CDR2 are MNHEY and SVGAGI. This CDR3 spans 15 amino acids. The CDR3 sequence: CASSYKSGGGSPLHF. Here the CDR3 DNA reads TGTGCCAGCAGTTACAAATCCGGCGGGGGTTCACCCCTCCACTTT.

The chain carries TRBV7-6 and TRBJ1-2; no reliable D call. In germline, CDR1 is SGHVS, CDR2 FNYEAQ. The V and J ends lost 4 bases and 1 base respectively, with 16 bases between them. The CDR3 consists of 16 residues. The CDR3 DNA reads TGTGCCAGCAGCTCCGATTCCGGGATTAATAACTATGGCTACACCTTC. Residues: CASSSDSGINNYGYTF.

V usage is TRBV5-6 and J usage is TRBJ2-3; TRBD2 agrees at 7 bases. The germline gives CDR1 SGHDT, CDR2 YYEEEE. With V trimmed by 0 bases and J by 0 bases, 4 bases remained unmatched. The CDR3 is 16 residues long. In DNA form, the CDR3 reads TGTGCCAGCAGCTTGGATGGGAGGGCTAGCACAGATACGCAGTATTTT. Encoded protein: CASSLDGRASTDTQYF.

The chain employs TRBV3-1 (or the pseudogene TRBV3-2) and TRBJ1-1; 7 bases are a match to TRBD1. V trimming: 4 bases; J trimming: 2 bases; junction bases outside the gene matches: 7. This CDR3 is built from 15 residues. The germline V gene has CDR1 LGHDT and CDR2 YNNKEL (reference sequence). CDR3 residues: CASSPEAGGNTEAFF. CDR3 coding DNA: TGTGCCAGCAGCCCGGAAGCAGGGGGAAACACTGAAGCTTTCTTT.

The chain uses TRBV18 and TRBJ1-1; no clear D gene. V was pared by 5 bases and J by 0 bases, with 13 bases between. This CDR3 has 15 amino acids. Per the germline V gene, CDR1 is KGHSH and CDR2 is LQKENI. CDR3 residues: CASSSQSEMNTEAFF. The CDR3 region has the DNA TGTGCCAGCTCATCACAGAGCGAGATGAACACTGAAGCTTTCTTT. Based on the CDR3 plus reference TRBV18 and TRBJ1-1, the full variable domain is NAGVMQNPRHLVRRRGQEARLRCSPMKGHSHVYWYRQLPEEGLKFMVYLQKENIIDESGMPKERFSAEFPKEGPSILRIQQVVRGDSAAYFCASSSQSEMNTEAFFGQGTRLTVV.

J is TRBJ2-1 and V is TRBV24-1; 11 bases map to TRBD1. The CDR3 has 17 residues. The trim removed 3 bases at V and 9 bases at J, leaving 12 bases unmatched. In germline, CDR1 is KGHDR, CDR2 SFDVKD. CDR3 protein: CATSDLRDRGRKGEQFF. Written as DNA, the CDR3 is TGTGCCACCAGTGATCTAAGGGACAGGGGGAGGAAGGGTGAGCAGTTCTTC.

The chain recombines TRBV19 with TRBJ1-5; TRBD1 matches 10 bases. Germline CDR1 is LNHDA and CDR2 is SQIVND (reference sequence). The CDR3 runs to 16 residues. V gave up 8 bases and J gave up 1 base; unmatched junction bases: 8. CDR3 region: CASRDRGASSNQPQHF. CDR3 coding DNA: TGTGCCAGTCGGGACAGGGGAGCCTCCAGCAATCAGCCCCAGCATTTT.

This clone appeared once. The chain combines TRBV5-1 with TRBJ2-3, with D unresolved. Trimming cost V 1 base and J 6 bases, with 21 bases left between them. Germline V gene sequence: CDR1 SGHRS, CDR2 YFSETQ. CDR3 length: 17 residues. The DNA for the CDR3 is TGCGCCAGCAGCTTGAGGATAAGAGGATCCTTTCTGGATACGCAGTATTTT. Translation gives CASSLRIRGSFLDTQYF.

The J gene is TRBJ2-7, the V gene TRBV6-2 or TRBV6-3, with 10 bases fitting TRBD2. Trimming took 4 bases from V and 3 from J; bases not matched to a gene: 3. Germline CDR1 MNHEY, CDR2 SVGEGT. The CDR3 runs to 14 residues. The CDR3 nucleotides read TGTGCCAGCAGTTGGACTAGCGGAAACTACGAGCAGTACTTC. This encodes CASSWTSGNYEQYF.

About this clone: Other nucleotide sequences from this sample produce the same CDR3. The chain couples TRBV27 to TRBJ2-7; 8 bases are shared with TRBD2. V dropped 3 bases and J dropped 4; count of bases not matched to a gene: 2. The CDR3 loop spans 13 amino acids. CDR1 MNHEY and CDR2 SMNVEV come from the germline V gene (reference sequence). This CDR3 reads CASSFSGGYEQYF. In DNA form, the CDR3 reads TGTGCCAGCAGTTTCAGCGGGGGATACGAGCAGTACTTC.

The chain employs TRBV7-3 and TRBJ2-5, with TRBD1 matching 11 bases. Germline V gene data show CDR1 as SGHTA and CDR2 as FQGTGA. J gave up 4 bases and V 2 bases, and 6 bases lay outside the gene matches. The CDR3 spans 16 residues. Here the CDR3 DNA reads TGTGCCAGCAGCTTAGGATCGGACAGGGGGCGAGAGACCCAGTACTTC. It yields the protein CASSLGSDRGRETQYF.